The 32 T cell receptor beta chains below were found in one sample sequenced in a study of blood T cell repertoires in COVID-19. The data were produced by immunoSEQ multiplex PCR, yet TCRdb's version contains in-frame clones alone and is incomplete. The repertoire includes around 250,000 clones, approximately 86% of them detected once, and approximately 7% sits in the top ten. Source material: peripheral blood. All receptors come from an older woman with active or convalescent COVID-19.

This sequence joins TRBV6-6 and TRBJ2-3, with D perhaps matching TRBD1 (5 bases). The CDR3 runs 12 residues. V shed 5 bases and J shed 6 bases, with 9 bases lying between them. Germline values: CDR1 MNHNY, CDR2 SVGAGI (reference sequence). The CDR3 sequence is CASSTTVDTQYF. The CDR3 DNA reads TGTGCCAGCAGTACGACAGTTGATACGCAGTATTTT.

The chain employs TRBV27 and TRBJ2-1; the match to TRBD1 covers 9 bases. CDR3 size: 20 residues. V shed 4 bases, J shed 4 bases, and the junction held 20 bases outside the gene matches. Germline assignment: CDR1 MNHEY and CDR2 SMNVEV (reference sequence). The CDR3 region is CASSSTGTGKKHPLYNEQFF. CDR3 nucleotide sequence: TGTGCCAGCAGTTCGACCGGGACAGGGAAGAAGCATCCTTTATACAATGAGCAGTTCTTC.

This clone was seen just once. This rearrangement joins TRBV13 to TRBJ2-5; 8 bases line up with TRBD1. Per germline, CDR1 PRHDT and CDR2 FYEKMQ (reference sequence). After removal of 7 bases from V and 5 bases from J, the junction contained 12 bases not matched to a gene. CDR3 length: 15 residues. CDR3 in amino acids: CASTPTGDTGETQYF. The CDR3 nucleotides are TGTGCCAGCACCCCGACAGGGGATACTGGGGAGACCCAGTACTTC.

The V call is TRBV29-1, the J call TRBJ2-7; the D is unclear. The CDR3 is 14 amino acids. CDR1 is SQVTM and CDR2 is ANQGSEA in the germline V gene. With 4 bases removed from V and 4 bases from J, the gap between germline ends came to 17 bases. This CDR3 is CSVVGEASSYEQYF. CDR3 bases: TGCAGCGTTGTCGGCGAGGCATCATCGTACGAGCAGTACTTC.

The chain employs TRBV18 and TRBJ2-3; 10 nucleotides align to TRBD2. With V trimmed by 7 bases and J by 6 bases, 16 bases remained unmatched. This CDR3 spans 17 amino acids. Per germline, CDR1 KGHSH and CDR2 LQKENI. The CDR3 region has the DNA TGTGCCAGCTTTCGATCTACTAGCGGGGTGGGCTTGGATACGCAGTATTTT. Its translation: CASFRSTSGVGLDTQYF.

V is TRBV9 and J is TRBJ1-1; TRBD1 matches 8 bases. CDR1 is SGDLS and CDR2 is YYNGEE in the germline V gene. The CDR3 loop spans 14 amino acids. The ends lost 3 bases at V and 8 bases at J; junction bases unmatched: 9. CDR3 protein: CASSGGTGETEAFF. The CDR3 DNA sequence: TGTGCCAGCAGCGGCGGGACAGGAGAAACCGAAGCTTTCTTT.

The J gene is TRBJ2-7, the V gene TRBV5-1; perhaps TRBD1 as D (5 bases). V lost 0 bases to trimming and J lost 4 bases, with 11 bases between them. Germline V gives CDR1 SGHRS, CDR2 YFSETQ. CDR3 length equals 14 residues. The CDR3 DNA reads as TGCGCCAGCAGCTTGGACAGGACCTCTTACGAGCAGTACTTC. Translated, it gives CASSLDRTSYEQYF. Full variable domain (rest looked up from reference TRBV5-1 and TRBJ2-7): KAGVTQTPRYLIKTRGQQVTLSCSPISGHRSVSWYQQTPGQGLQFLFEYFSETQRNKGNFPGRFSGRQFSNSRSEMNVSTLELGDSALYLCASSLDRTSYEQYFGPGTRLTVT.

There are a few counts of this clone. The V call is TRBV7-8, the J call TRBJ1-1; no clear D. This CDR3 comprises 14 residues. The germline V and J ends were trimmed by 8 bases and 8 bases, with 21 bases remaining between them. Germline CDR1 and CDR2: SGHVS and FQNEAQ. CDR3: CASGGGGGNAEAFF. The CDR3 DNA reads as TGTGCCAGCGGCGGAGGAGGAGGGAACGCCGAAGCTTTCTTT.

The DNA for the CDR3 is TGTGCCATCGCACAGGGGTTGGGCTATGGCTACACCTTC. Its translation is CAIAQGLGYGYTF. This chain links TRBV10-3 with TRBJ1-2; TRBD1 aligns across 7 bases. In germline, CDR1 is ENHRY, CDR2 SYGVKD. The CDR3 extends over 13 amino acids. V trimming: 8 bases; J trimming: 4 bases; junction bases outside the gene matches: 7.

The chain's CDR3 is CASSPNRARTEAFF. CDR3 coding DNA: TGTGCCAGCAGTCCCAACAGGGCCCGCACTGAAGCTTTCTTT. The gene calls are TRBV27 and TRBJ1-1; possible D gene TRBD1, 6 bases. The V end lost 5 bases, the J end lost 4 bases, and 14 bases lay between the germline ends. Germline V lookup: CDR1 MNHEY, CDR2 SMNVEV (reference sequence). This CDR3 comprises 14 residues.

The genes are TRBV12-3 or TRBV12-4 and TRBJ2-7; TRBD2 matches at 7 bases. The CDR3 is 13 amino acids. With V trimmed by 5 bases and J by 1 base, 2 bases remained unmatched. The CDR3: CASSPGGSYEQYF. The CDR3 DNA follows: TGTGCCAGCAGTCCGGGAGGATCCTACGAGCAGTACTTC.

The chain couples TRBV20-1 to TRBJ1-1; no firm D call. V was clipped by 3 bases and J by 6 bases, with 8 bases between them. The CDR3 has 11 amino acids. Looked up from germline, CDR1 is DFQATT and CDR2 is SNEGSKA (reference sequence). This CDR3 is CSASSEPEAFF. The CDR3 nucleotides read TGCAGTGCTAGTTCCGAGCCTGAAGCTTTCTTT.

This clone is a singleton in its sample. The V and J genes are TRBV10-2 and TRBJ1-1; D uncertain. CDR3 length: 13 residues. Trimming stripped 3 bases from V and 3 bases from J, with 8 bases between. Looked up from germline, CDR1 is WSHSY and CDR2 is SAAADI. The CDR3 DNA reads as TGCGCCAGCAGTGACCAATTTCACACTGAAGCTTTCTTT. Translating it yields CASSDQFHTEAFF.

The chain combines TRBV29-1 with TRBJ2-7; D gene unclear. V lost 8 bases, J lost 3 bases, and 14 bases lay in between. Germline V gene data show CDR1 as SQVTM and CDR2 as ANQGSEA. This CDR3 has 12 residues. Here the CDR3 DNA reads TGCAGCTCCTTCGAGCCTGGCTACGAGCAGTACTTC. Protein sequence: CSSFEPGYEQYF.

V and J are TRBV2 and TRBJ2-3; 8 bases align to TRBD2. Looked up from germline, CDR1 is SNHLY and CDR2 is FYNNEI. V lost 4 bases and J lost 5; bases outside the gene matches: 11. This CDR3 is 16 amino acids long. The CDR3 nucleotides read TGTGCCAGCAGTGCTCGCACGGGACTAGGACAAGATACGCAGTATTTT. Translation gives CASSARTGLGQDTQYF.

This chain links TRBV7-6 with TRBJ2-5, with 8 bases lining up with TRBD2. The CDR3 is 18 amino acids. The germline gives CDR1 SGHVS, CDR2 FNYEAQ. V lost 2 bases and J lost 2; bases outside the gene matches: 13. CDR3 residues: CASSLRPFGAGEQETQYF. Here the CDR3 DNA reads TGTGCCAGCAGCTTAAGACCCTTCGGAGCGGGGGAACAAGAGACCCAGTACTTC.

This clone has only one observation. V is TRBV11-2 and J is TRBJ2-5, with 7 bases identical to TRBD1. CDR1 and CDR2 (germline): SGHAT, FQNNGV. V lost 5 bases to trimming and J lost 1 base; unmatched junction nucleotides: 4. The CDR3 is 14 amino acids. In nucleotides, the CDR3 is TGTGCCAGCAGCCAAGGGACAGCCCAAGAGACCCAGTACTTC. Residues: CASSQGTAQETQYF.

The CDR3 region has the DNA TGTGCCAGCAGTCAGGGTTTTGCTGGGGCCAACGTCCTGACTTTC. It specifies CASSQGFAGANVLTF. The chain uses TRBV2 and TRBJ2-6, with a weak D call TRBD1 (5 bases). This CDR3 is built from 15 residues. CDR1 is SNHLY, CDR2 FYNNEI, per germline. V shed 5 bases and J shed 2 bases, with 10 bases lying between them.

V gene TRBV6-5 combines with J gene TRBJ1-2, with 8 bases identical to TRBD1. V lost 4 bases, J lost 8 bases, and 9 bases stayed unmatched. CDR3 length equals 14 residues. CDR1 and CDR2 (germline): MNHEY, SVGAGI. CDR3 DNA sequence: TGTGCCAGCAGTTCCGGGGACAGGAACAGGGGCTACACCTTC. It yields the protein CASSSGDRNRGYTF.

This clone was detected only once. The rearrangement links TRBV19 to TRBJ2-7; TRBD1 is a possible D gene (6 bases). This CDR3 comprises 11 residues. The ends were cut back, 8 bases at V and 3 bases at J, with 8 bases in the middle. CDR1 is LNHDA, CDR2 SQIVND, per germline (reference sequence). CDR3 loop: CASQQGYEQYF. The CDR3 DNA sequence: TGTGCCAGTCAACAGGGCTACGAGCAGTACTTC.

The chain has TRBV3-1 (or the pseudogene TRBV3-2) and TRBJ1-3, with D possibly matching TRBD1 (6 bases). CDR3 size: 17 residues. V lost 0 bases and J lost 9, with 21 bases in between. CDR1 and CDR2 (germline): LGHDT, YNNKEL (reference sequence). The CDR3 DNA sequence: TGTGCCAGCAGCCAAGATCCCCAATCCGGGACACTCATCACCATATATTTT. This sequence encodes CASSQDPQSGTLITIYF.

This chain links TRBV18 with TRBJ1-2, with no clear D. This CDR3 spans 12 amino acids. Per the germline V gene, CDR1 is KGHSH and CDR2 is LQKENI. V lost 5 bases, J lost 4 bases, and 8 bases lay in between. CDR3 sequence (DNA): TGTGCCAGCTCAGCGTATTCCTATGGCTACACCTTC. This translates into CASSAYSYGYTF.

The rearrangement links TRBV3-1 (or the pseudogene TRBV3-2) to TRBJ1-3; D may be TRBD1 (6 bases). CDR3 size: 13 residues. V was cut by 3 bases and J by 4 bases, with 7 bases left in between. The germline gives CDR1 LGHDT, CDR2 YNNKEL (reference sequence). The CDR3 is CASSQGHGNTIYF. The CDR3 DNA reads TGTGCCAGCAGCCAGGGACACGGAAACACCATATATTTT.

V usage is TRBV7-2 and J usage is TRBJ2-1, with D uncertain. Trimming took 5 bases from V and 8 from J, leaving 7 bases between them. Germline CDR1 reads SGHTA; CDR2 reads FQGNSA. The CDR3 is 11 residues long. DNA for the CDR3: TGTGCCAGCAGCCTCCTTTATGAGCAGTTCTTC. This codes for CASSLLYEQFF. The full variable domain, with the rest looked up from reference TRBV7-2 and TRBJ2-1, is GAGVSQSPSNKVTEKGKDVELRCDPISGHTALYWYRQSLGQGLEFLIYFQGNSAPDKSGLPSDRFSAERTGGSVSTLTIQRTQQEDSAVYLCASSLLYEQFFGPGTRLTVL.

The sample holds one count of this clone. The chain combines TRBV15 with TRBJ2-7; 7 nucleotides match TRBD2. V dropped 3 bases and J dropped 7; count of bases not matched to a gene: 6. CDR1 and CDR2 from the germline V gene are LNHNV and YYDKDF (reference sequence). There are 13 residues in the CDR3. The CDR3 loop is CATSSQWGGEQYF. CDR3 coding DNA: TGTGCCACCAGCAGCCAATGGGGGGGAGAGCAGTACTTC.

The V call is TRBV29-1, the J call TRBJ1-1; possibly TRBD1 for D (6 bases). Between the trimmed V and J ends, which lost 4 bases and 1 base, there was a span of 10 bases. Per the germline V gene, CDR1 is SQVTM and CDR2 is ANQGSEA. The CDR3 contains 13 residues. The CDR3 loop reads CSVASQGNTEAFF. As DNA, the CDR3 is TGCAGCGTTGCCTCACAGGGGAACACTGAAGCTTTCTTT.

The chain is built from TRBV5-1 and TRBJ2-7; D not certain. CDR1 is SGHRS, CDR2 YFSETQ, per germline. CDR3 size: 12 residues. The V and J ends lost 7 bases and 5 bases respectively, with 13 bases between them. The CDR3 protein is CASPPNEDEQYF. For the CDR3, the DNA is TGCGCCAGCCCCCCCAATGAGGACGAGCAGTACTTC.

This clone was detected only once. This sequence joins TRBV19 and TRBJ1-1, with D maybe TRBD1 (5 bases). The CDR3 sequence is 17 residues long. V lost 5 bases, J lost 0 bases, and 19 bases lay in between. CDR1 and CDR2 (germline): LNHDA, SQIVND (reference sequence). In DNA form, the CDR3 reads TGTGCCAGTAGTTCACGGGGGGTGTCAACTTTGAACACTGAAGCTTTCTTT. This gives the protein CASSSRGVSTLNTEAFF.

This chain's CDR3 is CASSSDSSNQPQHF. CDR3 in DNA: TGCGCCAGCAGCTCGGACAGTAGCAATCAGCCCCAGCATTTT. The chain uses TRBV5-1 and TRBJ1-5; weak D call: TRBD1 (6 bases). V lost 3 bases to trimming and J lost 0 bases, with 7 bases between them. The CDR3 totals 14 residues. Germline V lookup: CDR1 SGHRS, CDR2 YFSETQ.

The chain recombines TRBV5-4 with TRBJ2-1; 7 bases are a match to TRBD2. CDR1 is SGHNT, CDR2 YYREEE, per germline (reference sequence). This CDR3 spans 13 amino acids. V shed 10 bases and J 0 bases; nucleotides not matched to a gene: 4. CDR3 DNA sequence: TGTGCCTTTGGGACTATCTCCTACAATGAGCAGTTCTTC. It encodes CAFGTISYNEQFF.

The V and J genes are TRBV3-1 (or the pseudogene TRBV3-2) and TRBJ1-2, with no clear D. CDR3 length: 14 amino acids. V was shortened by 3 bases and J by 8 bases, with 16 bases between the two germline ends. Germline loops: CDR1 LGHDT, CDR2 YNNKEL (reference sequence). As DNA, the CDR3 is TGTGCCAGCAGCCAGGCTGCGAGGGTCGGGGGCTACACCTTC. Amino acids: CASSQAARVGGYTF.

The genes are TRBV25-1 and TRBJ1-1, with TRBD1 as a possible D gene (5 bases). CDR1 and CDR2 from the germline V gene are MGHDK and SYGVNS. The V and J ends lost 7 bases and 6 bases respectively, with 6 bases between them. The CDR3 has 10 residues. CDR3 sequence: CASTGAEAFF. DNA of the CDR3: TGTGCCAGCACGGGGGCTGAAGCTTTCTTT.